A single TCR beta chain is shown here with its context. Repertoires were generated with immunoSEQ multiplex PCR, while TCRdb's copy carries only in-frame clones and drops some. The repertoire holds 150,000 to 200,000 clones, roughly 79% seen once, with roughly 11% in the top ten. The sample is drawn from a study of blood T cell repertoires in COVID-19. Study-wide background: Some COVID-19 samples were acute and others convalescent; all came from the United States, Italy and Spain.

Trimming cost V 3 bases and J 4 bases; bases outside gene matches: 5. The V gene's germline CDR1 is MDHEN and CDR2 SYDVKM. The CDR3 totals 16 residues. The receptor's source is a woman aged 40-49 years with COVID-19, enrolled during active disease. The chain uses TRBV28 and TRBJ2-3; TRBD2 aligns across 12 bases. Sequencing was carried out using peripheral blood. CDR3 bases: TGTGCCAGCAGTTTTGGTCTAGCGGGAGGGGCAGATACGCAGTATTTT. It encodes CASSFGLAGGADTQYF.